Following are 30 T cell receptor beta chains from one sample sequenced in a study of control samples from healthy donors and cancer patients. Clones were sequenced by immunoSEQ multiplex PCR, and TCRdb holds only the in-frame ones, with some missing. The table records over 150,000 clones, approximately 94% of them present only once. Material for sequencing was blood. These receptor sequences come from a woman younger than 35 in good health.

The chain is built from TRBV18 and TRBJ1-2, with D hard to call. The CDR3 has 14 amino acids. Trimming removed 1 base from V and 3 bases from J, with 9 bases in between. The germline V gene encodes CDR1 KGHSH and CDR2 LQKENI. The CDR3 protein is CASSPQGSHYGYTF. The CDR3 DNA sequence: TGTGCCAGCTCACCACAGGGTTCCCACTATGGCTACACCTTC.

This clone was seen a handful of times. This rearrangement joins TRBV4-2 to TRBJ2-7; D uncertain. The germline V and J ends were trimmed by 0 bases and 4 bases, with 10 bases remaining between them. The length of the CDR3 is 14 residues. CDR1 and CDR2 from the germline V gene are LGHNA and YNFKEQ. CDR3 bases: TGTGCCAGCAGCCAAGAAATGGAGAATTACGAGCAGTACTTC. Protein product: CASSQEMENYEQYF.

This chain links TRBV7-2 with TRBJ2-5; 13 nucleotides align to TRBD2. Germline V lookup: CDR1 SGHTA, CDR2 FQGNSA. Trimming cost V 5 bases and J 7 bases; bases outside gene matches: 7. The CDR3 loop spans 15 amino acids. CDR3 in amino acids: CASSRQLAGGGTQYF. The CDR3 coding sequence is TGTGCCAGCAGCCGGCAACTAGCGGGAGGGGGGACCCAGTACTTC.

The V call is TRBV6-2 or TRBV6-3, the J call TRBJ2-5; 7 nucleotides align to TRBD1. Germline CDR1 reads MNHEY; CDR2 reads SVGEGT. The CDR3 sequence is 12 residues long. The trim removed 2 bases at V and 9 bases at J, leaving 3 bases unmatched. The CDR3 DNA reads as TGTGCCAGCAGTTACGCCCAGGGGGCCCAGTACTTC. Translated: CASSYAQGAQYF.

The genes are TRBV18 and TRBJ2-3; a weak D match, TRBD2 (6 bases). This CDR3 is 16 amino acids long. With 4 bases removed from V and 2 bases from J, the gap between germline ends came to 16 bases. The germline V gene encodes CDR1 KGHSH and CDR2 LQKENI. The CDR3 region has the DNA TGTGCCAGCTCACTTTTCTCGGGGGAGATCACAGATACGCAGTATTTT. This translates into CASSLFSGEITDTQYF.

V is TRBV7-6 and J is TRBJ1-3; a possible D gene is TRBD1 (5 bases). The CDR3 runs to 15 residues. V lost 1 base and J 1 base, leaving 8 bases between the germline ends. Germline V gene lookup returns CDR1 SGHVS and CDR2 FNYEAQ. CDR3 sequence: CASSLGGGSGNTIYF. The CDR3 bases are TGTGCCAGCAGCTTAGGGGGGGGATCTGGAAACACCATATATTTT.

The V call is TRBV4-2, the J call TRBJ1-2; D is undetermined. Germline V gene data show CDR1 as LGHNA and CDR2 as YNFKEQ. CDR3 length: 14 amino acids. Trimming took 0 bases from V and 1 from J, leaving 6 bases between them. DNA for the CDR3: TGTGCCAGCAGCCAAGATCCGGGTAACTATGGCTACACCTTC. The encoded protein is CASSQDPGNYGYTF.

The chain is built from TRBV7-2 and TRBJ1-2; 11 bases line up with TRBD1. CDR1 is SGHTA, CDR2 FQGNSA, per germline. V was pared by 2 bases and J by 3 bases, with 2 bases of the junction left unmatched. The CDR3 is 15 amino acids. CDR3 bases: TGTGCCAGCAGCTTAATGGGACAGGGGGACTATGGCTACACCTTC. Its translation is CASSLMGQGDYGYTF.

A remark on this clone: At one boundary the junction diverges from the germline segment, which might be a read error. This chain connects TRBV6-5 to TRBJ1-1; 7 positions match TRBD1. The CDR3 is made up of 15 amino acids. The germline V gene has CDR1 MNHEY and CDR2 SVGAGI. CDR3 protein: CASRYSDRPNTEAFF. The CDR3 DNA follows: TGTGCCAGCAGATACTCGGACAGGCCGAACACTGAAGCTTTCTTT.

The rearrangement links TRBV7-3 to TRBJ1-2, with TRBD1 matching over 8 bases. V was pared by 0 bases and J by 6 bases, with 15 bases of the junction left unmatched. The CDR3 extends over 18 amino acids. Germline CDR1 SGHTA, CDR2 FQGTGA. CDR3 DNA sequence: TGTGCCAGCAGCTTAACCCCTCTAGGGGGCAGGGGGCGAGATGGCTACACCTTC. This translates into CASSLTPLGGRGRDGYTF.

This chain connects TRBV10-3 to TRBJ2-2; TRBD1 is a possible D gene (6 bases). Trimming left V 6 bases short and J 4 bases short, with 12 bases between. Germline lookup yields CDR1 ENHRY and CDR2 SYGVKD. This CDR3 comprises 14 residues. Written as DNA, the CDR3 is TGTGCCATCAGCACAACAGGGTCCACCGGGGAGCTGTTTTTT. Translating it yields CAISTTGSTGELFF.

This chain connects TRBV19 to TRBJ1-3; 7 bases line up with TRBD1. The length of the CDR3 is 19 residues. With V trimmed by 5 bases and J by 0 bases, 16 bases remained unmatched. Per the germline V gene, CDR1 is LNHDA and CDR2 is SQIVND (reference sequence). The CDR3 DNA follows: TGTGCCAGTAGTCCTCTCCGGGGCGGGACAGTCCCCTCTGGAAACACCATATATTTT. It encodes CASSPLRGGTVPSGNTIYF.

In regard to this clone: This CDR3 is also generated by other DNA sequences in the sample. The chain carries TRBV5-1 and TRBJ2-7; D may correspond to TRBD1 or TRBD2 (5 bases each). Germline-derived CDR1 and CDR2 are SGHRS and YFSETQ. The CDR3 is 13 amino acids. Trimming removed 0 bases from V and 2 bases from J, with 6 bases in between. In nucleotides, the CDR3 is TGCGCCAGCAGCTTGGGGGGGACCTACGAGCAGTACTTC. As protein: CASSLGGTYEQYF. The complete variable domain, with remaining parts taken from reference TRBV5-1 and TRBJ2-7, reads KAGVTQTPRYLIKTRGQQVTLSCSPISGHRSVSWYQQTPGQGLQFLFEYFSETQRNKGNFPGRFSGRQFSNSRSEMNVSTLELGDSALYLCASSLGGTYEQYFGPGTRLTVT.

The rearrangement joins TRBV18 to TRBJ1-3, with D possibly matching TRBD1 (5 bases). The germline gives CDR1 KGHSH, CDR2 LQKENI. V lost 2 bases, J lost 4 bases, and 12 bases lay in between. This CDR3 is 15 amino acids long. The CDR3 is CASSPLRAGGNTIYF. CDR3 DNA sequence: TGTGCCAGCTCACCATTACGGGCAGGGGGAAACACCATATATTTT.

V usage is TRBV10-3 and J usage is TRBJ1-1, with D possibly being TRBD1 (5 bases). This CDR3 comprises 15 residues. The V gene lost 0 bases and the J gene lost 1 base, with 9 bases spanning the gap. From germline, CDR1 is ENHRY and CDR2 SYGVKD. The DNA of the CDR3 is TGTGCCATCAGTGAGTCGGGGCGCCCGAACACTGAAGCTTTCTTT. Protein product: CAISESGRPNTEAFF.

This chain links TRBV7-2 with TRBJ1-2, with TRBD1 identical over 7 bases. CDR1 is SGHTA, CDR2 FQGNSA, per germline. The CDR3 runs to 12 residues. With V trimmed by 5 bases and J by 6 bases, 3 bases remained unmatched. In DNA form, the CDR3 reads TGTGCCAGCAGCCCACAGGGGAATGGCTACACCTTC. Its protein is CASSPQGNGYTF.

The V call is TRBV6-5, the J call TRBJ2-1, with 8 nucleotides matching TRBD1. CDR1 MNHEY and CDR2 SVGAGI come from the germline V gene. The junction had 6 bases not matched to a gene; V was cut back by 6 bases and J by 14 bases. The CDR3 has 11 residues. CDR3 in DNA: TGTGCCAGCAGGACAGGGGTTCAGAAGTTCTTC. Translating it yields CASRTGVQKFF.

The rearrangement links TRBV11-2 to TRBJ1-2; a weak D match, TRBD1 (5 bases). The CDR3 totals 16 residues. The germline gives CDR1 SGHAT, CDR2 FQNNGV. V was shortened by 0 bases and J by 1 base, with 12 bases between the two germline ends. The CDR3 sequence is CASSLEGRVRNYGYTF. The CDR3 DNA follows: TGTGCCAGCAGCTTAGAGGGACGGGTCCGTAACTATGGCTACACCTTC.

This clone was seen more than once but under ten times. The genes are TRBV27 and TRBJ1-4; D gene ambiguous. With 1 base removed from V and 4 bases from J, the gap between germline ends came to 10 bases. CDR1 MNHEY and CDR2 SMNVEV come from the germline V gene (reference sequence). This CDR3 has 15 residues. CDR3 DNA: TGTGCCAGCAGTTTATTAGGACTGATTAATGAAAAACTGTTTTTT. Amino acid sequence: CASSLLGLINEKLFF.

The J gene is TRBJ1-1, the V gene TRBV6-6, with D uncertain. V was cut by 8 bases and J by 0 bases, with 16 bases left in between. This CDR3 is 15 amino acids long. Germline loops: CDR1 MNHNY, CDR2 SVGAGI (reference sequence). CDR3 region: CASLGSGLMNTEAFF. DNA of the CDR3: TGTGCCAGCCTCGGGTCGGGCCTGATGAACACTGAAGCTTTCTTT.

The rearrangement joins TRBV11-3 to TRBJ2-7, with TRBD1 matching 10 bases. Trimming cost V 4 bases and J 3 bases; bases outside gene matches: 3. Germline V gene lookup returns CDR1 SGHNT and CDR2 YENEEA. The CDR3 runs 14 residues. The CDR3, as DNA: TGTGCCAGCAGCTCCAGGACAGGGGGCTACGAGCAGTACTTC. Protein: CASSSRTGGYEQYF.

The chain is built from TRBV5-8 and TRBJ2-5, with 7 nucleotides matching TRBD1. Trimming at V came to 3 bases and at J to 4 bases, leaving 9 bases not matched to a gene. CDR1 and CDR2 (germline): SGHTS, YDEGEE. The CDR3 contains 15 residues. The CDR3 loop reads CASSYGTGEAETQYF. The CDR3 region has the DNA TGTGCCAGCAGCTATGGAACAGGGGAAGCAGAGACCCAGTACTTC.

J is TRBJ1-2 and V is TRBV7-2; D unresolved. Trimming took off 0 bases at V and 6 bases at J, with 5 bases between the two ends. CDR3 size: 12 residues. Germline V gene data show CDR1 as SGHTA and CDR2 as FQGNSA. CDR3 sequence reads: CASSLAGNGYTF. The CDR3 DNA is TGTGCCAGCAGCTTAGCGGGAAATGGCTACACCTTC.

The chain joins TRBV5-4 to TRBJ1-6, with 12 bases aligning to TRBD1. Germline trimming cut 4 bases from V and 10 bases from J; bases unmatched to any gene: 3. The CDR3 covers 14 residues. Germline CDR1 SGHNT, CDR2 YYREEE (reference sequence). The CDR3 region has the DNA TGTGCCAGCAGCCGGGACAGGGGGCTGTCACCCCTCCACTTT. Translation gives CASSRDRGLSPLHF.

The rearrangement links TRBV11-3 to TRBJ2-1, with D perhaps TRBD1 or TRBD2 (5 bases each). The CDR3 loop spans 13 amino acids. V was trimmed by 5 bases and J by 7 bases, leaving 12 bases between them. Germline V gene data show CDR1 as SGHNT and CDR2 as YENEEA. Here the CDR3 reads CASSVGTINEQFF. CDR3 nucleotide sequence: TGTGCCAGCAGCGTCGGGACGATTAATGAGCAGTTCTTC.

This clone was seen just once. The rearrangement joins TRBV9 to TRBJ2-5; TRBD2 matches at 8 bases. The V and J ends lost 0 bases and 2 bases, in that order; junction bases with no gene match: 9. Germline V CDR1 and CDR2: SGDLS, YYNGEE. The CDR3 consists of 17 residues. The CDR3 loop is CASSVAGRGAGQETQYF. CDR3 coding DNA: TGTGCCAGCAGCGTAGCCGGGAGGGGGGCAGGGCAAGAGACCCAGTACTTC.

The chain couples TRBV7-2 to TRBJ1-4; D not certain. This CDR3 is 13 amino acids long. V lost 5 bases to trimming and J lost 8 bases, with 12 bases between them. Looked up from germline, CDR1 is SGHTA and CDR2 is FQGNSA. In nucleotides, the CDR3 is TGTGCCAGCAGCATTGGACCGGACGAAAAACTGTTTTTT. It encodes CASSIGPDEKLFF.

V usage is TRBV13 and J usage is TRBJ1-5; 7 nucleotides match TRBD1. Trimming removed 5 bases from V and 4 bases from J; junction bases left unmatched: 11. The germline V gene has CDR1 PRHDT and CDR2 FYEKMQ (reference sequence). This CDR3 region has 16 residues. This CDR3 reads CASSRRGDRDNQPQHF. The CDR3 DNA is TGTGCCAGCAGCCGAAGGGGGGACAGAGATAATCAGCCCCAGCATTTT.

The V and J genes are TRBV12-5 and TRBJ2-3; maybe TRBD1 (5 bases). Trimming stripped 2 bases from V and 0 bases from J, with 18 bases between. The CDR3 extends over 18 amino acids. Per germline, CDR1 LGHNT and CDR2 FRNRAP. The DNA of the CDR3 is TGTGCTAGTGGTTTGCCAGATGGGGCAGGGTGGAGCACAGATACGCAGTATTTT. Translated, it gives CASGLPDGAGWSTDTQYF.

The chain couples TRBV7-2 to TRBJ2-7; no definite D call. This CDR3 has 15 residues. CDR1 is SGHTA, CDR2 FQGNSA, per germline. V shed 6 bases and J shed 0 bases, with 15 bases lying between them. The CDR3 nucleotides are TGTGCCAGCAGGTTGGGGTCGTTACTCTCCTACGAGCAGTACTTC. Amino acids: CASRLGSLLSYEQYF.